The present T cell receptor beta chain was sequenced within a study of blood T cells in healthy people across ages. Whole-study findings and limits: Researchers deemed the diversity estimates from one million T cells underestimates. Changes seen in expanded clonotypes were possibly confounded by donor CMV status left unknown.

This clonotype was observed at least ten times. What it binds is unknown. Deletions cut 5 bases from V and 7 bases from J, with 14 bases between. Per the germline V gene, CDR1 is SEHNR and CDR2 is FQNEAQ (reference sequence). The CDR3 has 14 amino acids. PCR was performed a second time for about 7 to 11 cycles using a sample-barcoded 5' primer and a J-beta primer mix. Each CDR3 protein gets one entry after TCRdb re-called the 5' RACE reads with MiXCR. Of 550,000 to 750,000 distinct CDR3 sequences listed, around a fifth are singletons. Donors each provided 7.5 to 10 milliliters of peripheral blood. PBMCs were isolated at a quantity of at least 6 million per sample.

This TCR was recovered from a man between 70 and 80 years old in good health. Material: blood. This sequence joins TRBV7-9 and TRBJ1-4; D unresolved. The CDR3 loop reads CASSPDLHSEKLFF. CDR3 bases: TGTGCCAGCAGCCCGGACCTGCATTCTGAAAAACTGTTTTTT.